Below, 10 T cell receptor beta chains from the same sample are listed, as sequenced in a study of blood T cell repertoires in COVID-19. Sequencing used immunoSEQ multiplex PCR; TCRdb keeps in-frame clones, though not all of them. The data contain 350,000 to 400,000 clones, around 90% of them singletons. Sequencing was done on a sample of peripheral blood. All receptors come from a woman aged 25 to 45 with COVID-19, enrolled during active disease.

This clone has just one count. The chain has TRBV9 and TRBJ2-7, with 11 bases matching TRBD2. Looked up from germline, CDR1 is SGDLS and CDR2 is YYNGEE. CDR3 length equals 15 residues. Trimming at V came to 0 bases and at J to 2 bases, leaving 1 base not matched to a gene. In nucleotides, the CDR3 is TGTGCCAGCAGCGTAGCTAGCGGGGGGACCTACGAGCAGTACTTC. Protein: CASSVASGGTYEQYF.

The CDR3 is CATSVVGPNTGELFF. The CDR3 nucleotides read TGTGCCACCTCGGTTGTCGGTCCGAACACCGGGGAGCTGTTTTTT. J is TRBJ2-2 and V is TRBV10-3; D not certain. The CDR3 consists of 15 residues. The V gene lost 10 bases and the J gene lost 0 bases, with 15 bases spanning the gap. CDR1 and CDR2 from the germline V gene are ENHRY and SYGVKD.

The chain carries TRBV6-2 or TRBV6-3 and TRBJ2-5; no firm D call. The CDR3 covers 11 residues. Trimming stripped 6 bases from V and 5 bases from J, with 7 bases between. Germline V gene lookup returns CDR1 MNHEY and CDR2 SVGEGT. In DNA, the CDR3 is TGTGCCAGCAGCAACGAGGAGACCCAGTACTTC. Its translation is CASSNEETQYF.

V and J are TRBV28 and TRBJ2-3; possible D gene TRBD1, 6 bases. The CDR3 consists of 18 residues. V was shortened by 5 bases and J by 4 bases, with 25 bases between the two germline ends. The germline gives CDR1 MDHEN, CDR2 SYDVKM. CDR3 in amino acids: CASSTFLQGPPGPDTQYF. The DNA of the CDR3 is TGTGCCAGCAGTACCTTTCTCCAGGGGCCACCCGGCCCAGATACGCAGTATTTT.

This clone has a handful of counts. The CDR3 region is CASRLGGEQFF. In DNA, the CDR3 is TGTGCCAGCCGGCTCGGAGGGGAGCAGTTCTTC. The rearrangement uses TRBV27 and TRBJ2-1, with D perhaps TRBD2 (6 bases). Germline CDR1 is MNHEY and CDR2 is SMNVEV (reference sequence). There are 11 residues in the CDR3. The germline V and J ends were trimmed by 8 bases and 10 bases, with 12 bases remaining between them.

V usage is TRBV4-3 and J usage is TRBJ2-2; the D gene is possibly TRBD1 (5 bases). CDR1 and CDR2 from the germline V gene are LGHNA and YSLEER. The CDR3 runs 15 residues. The germline V and J ends were trimmed by 2 bases and 0 bases, with 7 bases remaining between them. CDR3 protein: CASSQTGANTGELFF. CDR3 DNA sequence: TGCGCCAGCAGCCAAACAGGAGCGAACACCGGGGAGCTGTTTTTT.

This chain links TRBV5-1 with TRBJ2-7, with 7 bases aligning to TRBD1. This CDR3 contains 12 residues. V gave up 4 bases and J gave up 5 bases; unmatched junction bases: 3. Germline loops: CDR1 SGHRS, CDR2 YFSETQ. The DNA for the CDR3 is TGCGCCAGCAGCCACAGGGGAGACGAGCAGTACTTC. It specifies CASSHRGDEQYF.

The chain recombines TRBV7-8 with TRBJ2-2, with TRBD2 matching 10 bases. Germline CDR1 and CDR2: SGHVS and FQNEAQ. The CDR3 runs 16 residues. V shed 4 bases, J shed 4 bases, and the junction held 6 bases outside the gene matches. The CDR3 nucleotides are TGTGCCAGCAGCTCCCTAGCGGGGGTAGGCACCGGGGAGCTGTTTTTT. Its protein is CASSSLAGVGTGELFF.

The CDR3 region is CASSSFSGANVLTF. The CDR3 DNA is TGTGCCAGCAGCTCCTTCTCTGGGGCCAACGTCCTGACTTTC. The V call is TRBV11-2, the J call TRBJ2-6; no clear D gene. V was trimmed by 4 bases and J by 0 bases, leaving 4 bases between them. This CDR3 spans 14 amino acids. Germline V gene data show CDR1 as SGHAT and CDR2 as FQNNGV.

The chain employs TRBV25-1 and TRBJ2-2, with a tentative D call TRBD1 (6 bases). Per germline, CDR1 MGHDK and CDR2 SYGVNS. With 4 bases removed from V and 6 bases from J, the gap between germline ends came to 12 bases. The CDR3 consists of 14 residues. The CDR3 DNA follows: TGTGCCAGCAGTGTACAGGGTGCTCCCGGGGAGCTGTTTTTT. Protein: CASSVQGAPGELFF.